This TCR beta chain is drawn from a study of cytomegalovirus exposure and HLA in healthy donors. Study-wide points: Sequencing likely caused a cluster of highly shared sequence variants. Presence/absence analysis assumed near-uniform sequencing depth across donors. A later analysis appeared to link common viral pathogens to several of the most significant clusters.

PCR used 60 Vbeta primers and 13 Jbeta primers. Only in-frame clones appear in the TCRdb table, and some are missing; sequencing was by immunoSEQ multiplex PCR. The table shows 150,000 to 200,000 clones, with more than 65% occurring only once. This clone turned up a few times. What it binds is not known. This CDR3 is 15 amino acids long. Germline V gene data show CDR1 as MNHNS and CDR2 as SASEGT. V was trimmed by 2 bases and J by 5 bases, leaving 15 bases between them. The rearrangement joins TRBV6-1 to TRBJ2-5, with a tentative D call TRBD2 (5 bases). The receptor comes from a man aged 18 to 35 in good health and CMV-seropositive. Source material: PBMCs. This CDR3 reads CASSESGNVGETQYF. CDR3 sequence (DNA): TGTGCCAGCAGTGAATCCGGGAACGTAGGTGAGACCCAGTACTTC.